The rows below give T cell receptor beta chains drawn from one sample of a study of shared clonotypes between healthy human individuals. Some clones are missing from TCRdb's copy, which holds only in-frame ones; the method was immunoSEQ multiplex PCR. The data show 300,000 to 350,000 clones, around 70% seen once. The specimen was memory CD4+ T cells sorted from blood. The origin of the receptors is a man under 40 in good health. Each CDR3 is given with its conserved first and last residue. Each record gives: clone size, V gene, J gene, D gene, CDR3 protein, CDR3 DNA. D genes are given only for firm matches. Only some rows state a clone size, as once, few, many or a class for expanded clones.

few,TRBV6-1,TRBJ2-5,.,CASRARTGAQETQYF,TGTGCCAGCAGGGCTCGGACGGGGGCGCAAGAGACCCAGTACTTC
.,TRBV5-6,TRBJ2-7,.,CASSLGRYEQYF,TGTGCCAGCAGCTTGGGCCGGTACGAGCAGTACTTC
.,TRBV11-3,TRBJ2-1,.,CASSAGGLRDEQFF,TGTGCCAGCAGCGCCGGGGGACTCAGGGATGAGCAGTTCTTC
.,TRBV2,TRBJ1-1,.,CASSEYGGNPKAFF,TGTGCCAGCAGTGAATATGGAGGGAATCCAAAAGCTTTCTTT
few,TRBV27,TRBJ1-5,.,CASNRVGLLEPQHF,TGTGCCAGCAACAGAGTGGGGTTGCTTGAGCCCCAGCATTTT
.,TRBV5-5,TRBJ2-7,.,CASSPDPVSSYEQYF,TGTGCCAGCAGCCCCGATCCCGTCAGCTCCTACGAGCAGTACTTC
once,TRBV11-3,TRBJ2-2,TRBD1,CASSLVGGSGELFF,TGTGCCAGCAGCTTAGTAGGGGGCTCCGGGGAGCTGTTTTTT
.,TRBV7-9,TRBJ2-3,.,CASSLSQLILYTQYF,TGTGCCAGCAGCTTAAGTCAGCTGATCTTGTATACGCAGTATTTT
.,TRBV6-5,TRBJ2-2,TRBD2,CASSYASGLAAGELFF,TGTGCCAGCAGTTACGCTAGCGGGTTGGCAGCCGGGGAGCTGTTTTTT
.,TRBV18,TRBJ2-2,TRBD2,CASSTRLAGEGTGELFF,TGTGCCAGCTCAACCAGACTAGCGGGAGAGGGCACCGGGGAGCTGTTTTTT
.,TRBV19,TRBJ1-1,TRBD1,CASNHRGGEAFF,TGTGCCAGTAATCACAGGGGGGGGGAAGCTTTCTTT
.,TRBV10-3,TRBJ2-6,.,CAISESQVVSSGANVLTF,TGTGCCATCAGTGAGTCGCAGGTCGTCAGCTCTGGGGCCAACGTCCTGACTTTC
.,TRBV30,TRBJ1-1,TRBD1,CAWSSMRTGPAFF,TGTGCCTGGAGTTCAATGAGGACAGGGCCGGCTTTCTTT
.,TRBV18,TRBJ2-2,.,CASSPRQDTGELFF,TGTGCCAGCTCACCGCGACAGGACACCGGGGAGCTGTTTTTT
.,TRBV21-1,TRBJ1-5,.,CASRQGPQHF,TGTGCCAGCAGACAGGGGCCCCAGCATTTT
.,TRBV5-1,TRBJ1-1,TRBD1,CASRPGTGNTEAFF,TGCGCCAGCAGACCCGGGACAGGCAACACTGAAGCTTTCTTT
.,TRBV2,TRBJ2-7,.,CASSESSAGPHEQYF,TGTGCCAGCAGTGAGAGTTCAGCAGGGCCCCACGAGCAGTACTTC
once,TRBV28,TRBJ1-4,.,CASRSSNEKLFF,TGTGCCAGCAGGTCCAGTAATGAAAAACTGTTTTTT
.,TRBV6-5,TRBJ1-4,.,CASSYVFGAGGEKLFF,TGTGCCAGCAGTTACGTCTTCGGGGCAGGTGGTGAAAAACTGTTTTTT
.,TRBV18,TRBJ1-2,TRBD1,CASSPSGGDGYTF,TGTGCCAGCTCACCCTCAGGGGGCGACGGCTACACCTTC
.,TRBV18,TRBJ2-3,TRBD1,CASSLTGVSDTQYF,TGTGCCAGCTCACTAACAGGGGTGTCAGATACGCAGTATTTT
once,TRBV7-8,TRBJ2-5,TRBD2,CASSLVSGSRQETQYF,TGTGCCAGCAGCTTGGTTAGCGGGAGTCGGCAAGAGACCCAGTACTTC
.,TRBV5-1,TRBJ2-1,.,CASSSLPGEGVNNEQFF,TGCGCCAGCAGCTCTCTCCCGGGGGAGGGGGTAAACAATGAGCAGTTCTTC
few,TRBV25-1,TRBJ2-3,.,CASSEPRTAVRQYF,TGTGCCAGCAGTGAACCTCGGACTGCCGTGAGGCAGTATTTT
.,TRBV30,TRBJ1-5,.,CAWKADQGVGNQPQHF,TGTGCCTGGAAAGCTGACCAGGGAGTGGGCAATCAGCCCCAGCATTTT